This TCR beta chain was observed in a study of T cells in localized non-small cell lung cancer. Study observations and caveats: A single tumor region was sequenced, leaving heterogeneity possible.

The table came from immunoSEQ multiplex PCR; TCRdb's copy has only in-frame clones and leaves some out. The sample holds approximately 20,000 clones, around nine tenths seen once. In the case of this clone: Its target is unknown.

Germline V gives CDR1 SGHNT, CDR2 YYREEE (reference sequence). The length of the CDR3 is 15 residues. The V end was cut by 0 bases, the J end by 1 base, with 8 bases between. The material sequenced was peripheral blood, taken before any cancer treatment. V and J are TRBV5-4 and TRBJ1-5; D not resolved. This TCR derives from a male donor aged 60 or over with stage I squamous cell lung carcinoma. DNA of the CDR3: TGTGCCAGCAGCTTGGGACCCGAGAGCAATCAGCCCCAGCATTTT. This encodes CASSLGPESNQPQHF.